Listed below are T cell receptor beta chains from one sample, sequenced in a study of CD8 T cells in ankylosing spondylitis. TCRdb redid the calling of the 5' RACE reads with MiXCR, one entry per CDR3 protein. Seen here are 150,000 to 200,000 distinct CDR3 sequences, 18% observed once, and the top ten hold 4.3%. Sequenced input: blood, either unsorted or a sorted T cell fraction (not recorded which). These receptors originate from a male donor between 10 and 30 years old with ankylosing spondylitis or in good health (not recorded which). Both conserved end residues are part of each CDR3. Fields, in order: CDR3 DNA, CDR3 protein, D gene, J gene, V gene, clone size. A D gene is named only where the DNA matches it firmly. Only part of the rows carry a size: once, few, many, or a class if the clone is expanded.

cdr3_nt: TGTGCCAGCAGCTTGAGACTTGGAGGGGAGACCCAGTACTTC
cdr3_aa: CASSLRLGGETQYF
d_call: .
j_call: TRBJ2-5
v_call: TRBV11-2
clone_size: many

cdr3_nt: TGTGCCAGCAGCCAAACTAGCGGAGTCACAGATACGCAGTATTTT
cdr3_aa: CASSQTSGVTDTQYF
d_call: TRBD2
j_call: TRBJ2-3
v_call: TRBV4-2
clone_size: many

cdr3_nt: TGTGCCAGCACCTCTAACACCGGGGAGCTGTTTTTT
cdr3_aa: CASTSNTGELFF
d_call: .
j_call: TRBJ2-2
v_call: TRBV27
clone_size: many

cdr3_nt: TGCGCCAGCAGCCAAGATTCCGGACAGGGAGGCGAGCAGTACTTC
cdr3_aa: CASSQDSGQGGEQYF
d_call: TRBD1
j_call: TRBJ2-7
v_call: TRBV4-3
clone_size: .

cdr3_nt: TGTGCCAGCAGTGGGACTAGCGGCACAGATACGCAGTATTTT
cdr3_aa: CASSGTSGTDTQYF
d_call: TRBD2
j_call: TRBJ2-3
v_call: TRBV6-5
clone_size: many

cdr3_nt: TGTGCCAGCAGTGGGAACGCTGATGAGCAGTTCTTC
cdr3_aa: CASSGNADEQFF
d_call: .
j_call: TRBJ2-1
v_call: TRBV6-4
clone_size: many

cdr3_nt: TGTGCCACCAGTGATTTAACGCGAGGAGGTGTATATACGCAGTATTTT
cdr3_aa: CATSDLTRGGVYTQYF
d_call: .
j_call: TRBJ2-3
v_call: TRBV24-1
clone_size: many

cdr3_nt: TGTGCCAGCAGCTCCGGGACAGGGGGCGCGATACTGAGCTACACCTTC
cdr3_aa: CASSSGTGGAILSYTF
d_call: TRBD1
j_call: TRBJ1-2
v_call: TRBV13
clone_size: few

cdr3_nt: TGCAGTGCTCAACCAGATGCCCGATTGGACATTCAGTACTTC
cdr3_aa: CSAQPDARLDIQYF
d_call: .
j_call: TRBJ2-4
v_call: TRBV20-1
clone_size: many

cdr3_nt: TGTGCCAGCAGTACATCCCGCCCAGGAAGGGACTATGGCTACACCTTC
cdr3_aa: CASSTSRPGRDYGYTF
d_call: .
j_call: TRBJ1-2
v_call: TRBV6-5
clone_size: many

cdr3_nt: TGTGCCAGCAGTGGGGACAGGGGGCGAGGAGAGACCCAGTACTTC
cdr3_aa: CASSGDRGRGETQYF
d_call: TRBD1
j_call: TRBJ2-5
v_call: TRBV28
clone_size: many

cdr3_nt: TGCGCCAGCAGCCAAGTGGCAGACTATGGCTACACCTTC
cdr3_aa: CASSQVADYGYTF
d_call: .
j_call: TRBJ1-2
v_call: TRBV4-1
clone_size: many

cdr3_nt: TGTGCCAGCAGGAACCGGGACAGGGTCACAGATACGCAGTATTTT
cdr3_aa: CASRNRDRVTDTQYF
d_call: TRBD1
j_call: TRBJ2-3
v_call: TRBV6-1
clone_size: many

cdr3_nt: TGTGCCAGCAGCTTAGACCGGACTTTTGGCACTGAAGCTTTCTTT
cdr3_aa: CASSLDRTFGTEAFF
d_call: .
j_call: TRBJ1-1
v_call: TRBV7-2
clone_size: many

cdr3_nt: TGTGCCAGCAGTAAGAATCAGGACCCCGGCCAGTTCTTC
cdr3_aa: CASSKNQDPGQFF
d_call: .
j_call: TRBJ2-1
v_call: TRBV28
clone_size: many

cdr3_nt: TGTGCCACCAGCAGGGACCCAGCGGGGCCTTTATCAAGCGTGGAGCTGTTTTTT
cdr3_aa: CATSRDPAGPLSSVELFF
d_call: TRBD2
j_call: TRBJ2-2
v_call: TRBV15
clone_size: many

cdr3_nt: TGCAGTGCTAGTCTCGAAGCGGTATACAATGAGCAGTTCTTC
cdr3_aa: CSASLEAVYNEQFF
d_call: .
j_call: TRBJ2-1
v_call: TRBV20-1
clone_size: .

cdr3_nt: TGCAGCGTTCAAACAGGGCCGAATTCACCCCTCCACTTT
cdr3_aa: CSVQTGPNSPLHF
d_call: .
j_call: TRBJ1-6
v_call: TRBV29-1
clone_size: many

cdr3_nt: TGTGCCAGTAGTGAGCCCCAGACCTACAATGAGCAGTTCTTC
cdr3_aa: CASSEPQTYNEQFF
d_call: .
j_call: TRBJ2-1
v_call: TRBV19
clone_size: .

cdr3_nt: TGTGCCAGCAGCTCGGGGACTAACAATGAGCAGTTCTTC
cdr3_aa: CASSSGTNNEQFF
d_call: TRBD2
j_call: TRBJ2-1
v_call: TRBV9
clone_size: many

cdr3_nt: TGCAGCGTTGAAAGGGCAAGGAACACTGAAGCTTTCTTT
cdr3_aa: CSVERARNTEAFF
d_call: .
j_call: TRBJ1-1
v_call: TRBV29-1
clone_size: few

cdr3_nt: TGTGCCAGCAGTTACTCTAGCGGGGAGCAGTACTTC
cdr3_aa: CASSYSSGEQYF
d_call: TRBD2
j_call: TRBJ2-7
v_call: TRBV6-6
clone_size: many